This TCR beta chain comes out of a study of shared clonotypes between healthy human individuals (dated by TCRdb to 2020 to 2021). With respect to the entire study: A couple of women and a few men aged 18 to 49 years were included in the cohort. Per donor, three plates each were used for CD4 naive and CD4 memory, two for CD8 naive, and one for CD8 memory. To increase sequencing depth and limit assay-specific biases, different laboratories used diverse techniques to prepare libraries and sequence TCR repertoires. To estimate repertoire size and how much clonotypes are shared between individuals, the study performed deep sequencing of blood TCR repertoires from a handful of healthy adults. Each donor's leukapheresis produced roughly between about 0.8 and 10 billion PBMCs. General findings and caveats noted by the study authors: The small number of donors limited the genetic and exposure-history diversity represented. Across a few donors, about 4.5% of naive CD4, around 3.3% of naive CD8, roughly 2.3% of memory CD4, and approximately 0.4% of memory CD8 clonotypes were shared. Sampling was limited to blood, and TCR repertoires in tissue likely differ from TCR repertoires in blood. Pairwise subsampling led to the expectation that sequencing depth would affect the degree of clonotype sharing among donors. Estimated clonotype richness was generally larger for naive than for memory subsets. Clonotypes shared by all four sorted-subset donors showed higher generation probabilities than non-shared clonotypes. Even with the large sequencing depth, rarefaction of the sorted-subset datasets indicated that sequencing was incomplete.

Using the deep immunoSEQ assay, TCR CDR3 regions were amplified from genomic DNA by multiplex PCR. Genomic DNA extracted from each cell subset was distributed evenly over all wells of several immunoSEQ 96-well plates, and each plate served as one replicate. For sorted subsets, around 200 ng genomic DNA, equal to approximately 30,000 T cell genomes, was loaded into each replicate PCR. Purified libraries were quantified with a Qubit 3.0 fluorometer, sized on a Bioanalyzer 2100, and re-quantified with the KAPA Library Quantification kit. Each immunoSEQ 96-well plate was sequenced on its own single-read 150-cycle Illumina NextSeq 550 flow cell. Concerning the study's data processing: The immunoSEQ output contained only junctional sequences without quality scores, so filtering could not match that applied to full-length reads. Sequences were annotated with PyIR, a Python wrapper for IgBLAST v1.9, using IMGT germline references to assign V/J genes and CDR3. Reads were filtered out if the reads had weak V/J assignments (E-value above 1e-6), no CDR3, stop codons, out-of-frame junctions, or ambiguous translated residues. V3J clonotypes were defined by identical inferred V gene, J gene, and CDR3 amino acid sequence. The percentage overlap between two repertoires was calculated by dividing the number of shared unique clonotypes by the size of the smaller repertoire. Richness of each repertoire was evaluated using RTK rarefaction, the Chao1 estimator, and Recon v2.1 estimates of unobserved clonotypes. Generation probabilities were computed with OLGA for all TCRbeta clonotypes obtained by the gDNA method from a handful of donors. TCRdb mirrors the immuneACCESS table, restricted to in-frame sequences. Some clones are absent from its copies; in checked studies, under half trace to an unresolved V gene, and the reason for the others is unknown. V and J calls and clone size are as listed in that table; D and trimming were resolved from the DNA. The sample yields roughly 2.5 million clones; about 92% were counted once. The ten most abundant clones make up around 0.15% of the sample.

Healthy HIV-negative adults with no recently reported acute infections or vaccinations were included as donors. Every donor was a Caucasian adult living in Nashville, Tennessee, USA. Magnetic negative selection was used to enrich CD4+ T cells, after which naive cells were positively selected on CD45RA and the negative fraction became the memory subset. After blood collection by leukapheresis, PBMCs were isolated using Ficoll-Histopaque density gradient centrifugation and then cryopreserved in the vapor phase of liquid nitrogen. Purity and quantity of every magnetically sorted T cell population were checked by analytical flow cytometry. Genomic DNA was isolated from each sorted fraction and quantified by UV absorbance on a Nanodrop 2000c. With respect to this clone: Its antigen is still unknown. Base qualities are not recorded, but no much larger clone differs from it by a single base.

V is reduced by 1 base and J by 5 bases, leaving a spacing of 14 bases between them. As encoded in the germline V gene, CDR1 is SGHTA while CDR2 is FQGNSA. The CDR3 runs 15 amino acids, cysteine and phenylalanine included. The read is trimmed to its CDR3 DNA, 45 bases read in frame from base 1. Here the chain combines TRBV7-2 and TRBJ2-5; 6 matching bases give a weak D call of TRBD1. The sample comprised naive CD4+ T cells sorted from blood. This sample's cell subset or site label indicates: CD45RA+ positively selected. The origin of this receptor is a man aged 18 to 35 in good health. The CDR3 region: CASSLDTGRRETQYF. The base sequence is TGTGCCAGCAGCTTAGATACAGGGAGACGGGAGACCCAGTACTTC.